The 17 T cell receptor beta chains below were found in one sample sequenced in a study of human T cells and chemical hapten exposure. Documented time point: pre-sensitization, week 0. Regarding treatment: therapeutic diphenylcyclopropenone sensitization with weekly scalp DPC. TCRdb re-derived calls from the RACE reads in MiXCR, one entry per CDR3 protein. The table lists approximately 77,000 distinct CDR3 sequences, around 15% of them singletons. The material sequenced was whole blood, taken in connection with sensitization to the hapten diphenylcyclopropenone (DPC). The receptor source for this set is a woman between 50 and 59 years old with alopecia areata. Some clones in this sample may be carry-over from other donors' samples.

A few counts support this clonotype. The gene calls are TRBV6-6 and TRBJ1-4; 7 positions match TRBD1. The CDR3 is 14 amino acids. Germline V CDR1 and CDR2: MNHNY, SVGAGI (reference sequence). V dropped 0 bases and J dropped 7; count of bases not matched to a gene: 2. CDR3 amino acids: CASSYSDRVEKLFF. The CDR3 nucleotides are TGTGCCAGCAGTTACTCCGACAGGGTTGAAAAACTGTTTTTT.

This clonotype has only a few counts. The chain carries TRBV12-5 and TRBJ1-6; D is perhaps TRBD1 (5 bases). Trimming took 7 bases from V and 7 from J, leaving 11 bases between them. CDR1 LGHNT and CDR2 FRNRAP come from the germline V gene. The CDR3 totals 13 residues. The CDR3 bases are TGTGCTAGTGCGCCGGGGCTAAATTCACCCCTCCACTTT. Translation: CASAPGLNSPLHF. Full variable domain (rest looked up from reference TRBV12-5 and TRBJ1-6): DARVTQTPRHKVTEMGQEVTMRCQPILGHNTVFWYRQTMMQGLELLAYFRNRAPLDDSGMPKDRFSAEMPDATLATLKIQPSEPRDSAVYFCASAPGLNSPLHFGNGTRLTVT.

The gene calls are TRBV25-1 and TRBJ2-7, with a weak D call TRBD1 (6 bases). The CDR3 consists of 15 residues. Germline lookup yields CDR1 MGHDK and CDR2 SYGVNS. V shed 2 bases and J shed 3 bases, with 14 bases lying between them. The CDR3 is CASSERGWTVYEQYF. CDR3 nucleotide sequence: TGTGCCAGCAGTGAAAGGGGATGGACAGTCTACGAGCAGTACTTC.

This clonotype was seen a handful of times. The chain couples TRBV7-6 to TRBJ2-3, with 7 bases identical to TRBD1. CDR1 and CDR2 (germline): SGHVS, FNYEAQ. Losses at the gene ends were 5 bases for V and 0 bases for J; bases not matched to a gene: 8. The CDR3 is 16 residues long. The DNA for the CDR3 is TGTGCCAGCAGCACTAGGGGGCTTTCTAGCACAGATACGCAGTATTTT. Protein: CASSTRGLSSTDTQYF. Full variable domain (outside the CDR3, taken from reference TRBV7-6 and TRBJ2-3): GAGVSQSPRYKVTKRGQDVALRCDPISGHVSLYWYRQALGQGPEFLTYFNYEAQQDKSGLPNDRFSAERPEGSISTLTIQRTEQRDSAMYRCASSTRGLSSTDTQYFGPGTRLTVL.

This clonotype was detected only a few times. The chain has TRBV12-3 or TRBV12-4 and TRBJ2-2; unclear D gene. CDR3 length: 15 amino acids. The V and J ends lost 3 bases and 0 bases respectively, with 8 bases between them. The CDR3 is CASSFALPNTGELFF. CDR3 coding DNA: TGTGCCAGCAGTTTCGCGCTGCCGAACACCGGGGAGCTGTTTTTT.

This clonotype was observed at least ten times. The chain combines TRBV5-5 with TRBJ2-2; D may be TRBD2 (5 bases). CDR3 length: 16 amino acids. Germline V lookup: CDR1 SGHKS, CDR2 YYEKEE (reference sequence). V dropped 4 bases and J dropped 4 bases, with 17 bases sitting between them. CDR3 region: CASSPLTFGVTGELFF. The CDR3, as DNA: TGTGCCAGCAGCCCCTTAACGTTCGGGGTCACCGGGGAGCTGTTTTTT.

The V and J genes are TRBV3-1 and TRBJ1-1, with D tentatively TRBD1 (6 bases). Trimming pared 4 bases from V and 4 bases from J, leaving 13 bases between. The germline gives CDR1 LGHDT, CDR2 YNNKEL (reference sequence). The length of the CDR3 is 14 residues. This CDR3 is CASSPGTLLTEAFF. The CDR3 DNA follows: TGTGCCAGCAGCCCCGGGACACTCCTCACTGAAGCTTTCTTT.

This clonotype was seen more than once but under ten times. This chain connects TRBV9 to TRBJ1-1; 8 nucleotides align to TRBD1. J lost 3 bases, V lost 4 bases, and 5 bases had no gene match. CDR3 size: 14 residues. CDR1 is SGDLS and CDR2 is YYNGEE in the germline V gene. CDR3 region: CASSPRGRDTEAFF. In DNA, the CDR3 is TGTGCCAGCAGCCCCAGGGGGCGGGACACTGAAGCTTTCTTT.

This clonotype was seen more than once but under ten times. As DNA, the CDR3 is TGTGCCAGCAGCCAGGGGGCTCACACTGAAGCTTTCTTT. Translation gives CASSQGAHTEAFF. This rearrangement joins TRBV3-1 to TRBJ1-1, with D maybe TRBD1 (6 bases). CDR3 length: 13 amino acids. V was trimmed by 3 bases and J by 3 bases, leaving 8 bases between them. In germline, CDR1 is LGHDT, CDR2 YNNKEL (reference sequence). The full variable domain, in which reference TRBV3-1 and TRBJ1-1 provide the parts outside the CDR3, is DTAVSQTPKYLVTQMGNDKSIKCEQNLGHDTMYWYKQDSKKFLKIMFSYNNKELIINETVPNRFSPKSPDKAHLNLHINSLELGDSAVYFCASSQGAHTEAFFGQGTRLTVV.

This clonotype turned up a few times. The V call is TRBV20-1, the J call TRBJ2-5, with D tentatively TRBD1 or TRBD2 (5 bases each). Trimming stripped 3 bases from V and 2 bases from J, with 16 bases between. The CDR3 totals 15 residues. CDR1 and CDR2 from the germline V gene are DFQATT and SNEGSKA (reference sequence). The CDR3 region is CSASGLGGTQETQYF. Here the CDR3 DNA reads TGCAGTGCTAGTGGGCTTGGGGGTACACAAGAGACCCAGTACTTC.

This clonotype showed up many times. The genes are TRBV18 and TRBJ1-1; D call uncertain. V was shortened by 9 bases and J by 2 bases, with 13 bases between the two germline ends. The germline gives CDR1 KGHSH, CDR2 LQKENI. This CDR3 spans 13 amino acids. CDR3 region: CASHPKKNTEAFF. The CDR3, as DNA: TGTGCCAGTCACCCCAAGAAAAACACTGAAGCTTTCTTT.

This CDR3 is CASVGLAGADTQYF. CDR3 coding DNA: TGTGCCAGCGTTGGACTAGCGGGCGCAGATACGCAGTATTTT. V gene TRBV12-3 or TRBV12-4 combines with J gene TRBJ2-3; 11 nucleotides line up with TRBD2. The CDR3 runs 14 residues. The junction had 5 bases not matched to a gene; V was cut back by 8 bases and J by 4 bases.

The chain links TRBV9 to TRBJ1-2; D uncertain. Trimming shortened V by 7 bases and J by 4 bases, and 20 bases separated the two germline ends. The germline V gene encodes CDR1 SGDLS and CDR2 YYNGEE. CDR3 size: 15 residues. DNA of the CDR3: TGTGCCAGCGCCACCCCTGGGGTCGAGAGCTATGGCTACACCTTC. Translated, it gives CASATPGVESYGYTF. Complete variable domain (other parts from reference TRBV9 and TRBJ1-2): DSGVTQTPKHLITATGQRVTLRCSPRSGDLSVYWYQQSLDQGLQFLIQYYNGEERAKGNILERFSAQQFPDLHSELNLSSLELGDSALYFCASATPGVESYGYTFGSGTRLTVV.

This clonotype was seen a handful of times. The CDR3 loop is CASSFDRDEQFF. The CDR3 nucleotides read TGTGCCAGCAGTTTTGACCGCGATGAGCAGTTCTTC. The chain has TRBV27 and TRBJ2-1, with D hard to call. V shed 3 bases and J shed 8 bases, with 8 bases lying between them. The CDR3 covers 12 residues. Germline V gene data show CDR1 as MNHEY and CDR2 as SMNVEV (reference sequence).

This clonotype has a handful of counts. The rearrangement uses TRBV5-6 and TRBJ2-7; D is possibly TRBD2 (6 bases). This CDR3 has 14 residues. The germline V gene encodes CDR1 SGHDT and CDR2 YYEEEE. Trimming stripped 1 base from V and 2 bases from J, with 10 bases between. In nucleotides, the CDR3 is TGTGCCAGCAGCTTGCATAGCGGAGCCTACGAGCAGTACTTC. This translates into CASSLHSGAYEQYF.

V usage is TRBV5-1 and J usage is TRBJ2-7; D is unclear. V lost 2 bases and J 0 bases, leaving 9 bases between the germline ends. The CDR3 extends over 14 amino acids. CDR1 and CDR2 (germline): SGHRS, YFSETQ. The CDR3 nucleotides read TGCGCCAGCAGCTTAACTCTCTCCTCCTACGAGCAGTACTTC. It codes for CASSLTLSSYEQYF.

A few counts support this clonotype. The genes are TRBV28 and TRBJ2-1; the match to TRBD1 covers 7 bases. The J segment lost 4 bases and the V segment lost 3 bases, leaving 6 bases of the junction unmatched. Germline lookup yields CDR1 MDHEN and CDR2 SYDVKM. CDR3 length: 15 residues. CDR3 sequence reads: CASSLFGQEYNEQFF. The CDR3 DNA is TGTGCCAGCAGTTTGTTTGGACAGGAGTACAATGAGCAGTTCTTC.